This TCR beta chain was found in a study of T cells in Graves' hyperthyroidism and ophthalmopathy. Researchers took RNA transcripts and amplified the TCR beta CDR3 regions from them. HTBI primers were the set used in a first-round RT-PCR of the TCR CDR3. TCRdb called the multiplex PCR reads again in MiXCR, with one record for every CDR3 protein. The sample has about 570,000 distinct CDR3 sequences, around 42% seen once. With respect to this clonotype: Its antigen remains unknown.

Study-level results: Ophthalmopathy was told apart from stable hyperthyroidism by a 13 V-J model. Blood also held most thyroid clonotypes expanded beyond 0.001.

The junction had 12 bases not matched to a gene; V was cut back by 5 bases and J by 4 bases. Per germline, CDR1 SGHTA and CDR2 FQGTGA. The CDR3 length is 16 residues. This sequence originates from an adult woman with Graves' disease, either hyperthyroidism or ophthalmopathy (not recorded which). Sequenced material: peripheral blood or thyroid tissue (not recorded which). The chain has TRBV7-3 and TRBJ2-5, with TRBD2 matching over 8 bases. The CDR3 DNA reads as TGTGCCAGCAGCCGGAACGGCGGGAGGTACCGAGAGACCCAGTACTTC. It specifies CASSRNGGRYRETQYF.